This T cell receptor (beta chain) came from a study of cytomegalovirus exposure and HLA in healthy donors. About this clone itself: What it binds is unknown.

General observations from the study: High sensitivity and specificity were reportedly achieved when the classifier diagnosed cytomegalovirus status. Cytomegalovirus association was listed for roughly 160 TCR beta chains.

Primers included in the PCR were 60 Vbeta and 13 Jbeta primers. Generated by immunoSEQ multiplex PCR, the TCRdb table keeps only in-frame clones and is missing some. The sample has about 73,000 clones, 65% to 80% seen once. CDR1 is SGHRS, CDR2 YFSETQ, per germline. The CDR3 runs to 13 residues. V was clipped by 0 bases and J by 0 bases, with 3 bases between them. Sample: PBMCs. The chain links TRBV5-1 to TRBJ1-1; D not resolved. This sequence originates from a man between 65 and 85 years old in good health and CMV-seronegative. The CDR3 protein is CASSLGMNTEAFF. DNA for the CDR3: TGCGCCAGCAGCTTGGGTATGAACACTGAAGCTTTCTTT.